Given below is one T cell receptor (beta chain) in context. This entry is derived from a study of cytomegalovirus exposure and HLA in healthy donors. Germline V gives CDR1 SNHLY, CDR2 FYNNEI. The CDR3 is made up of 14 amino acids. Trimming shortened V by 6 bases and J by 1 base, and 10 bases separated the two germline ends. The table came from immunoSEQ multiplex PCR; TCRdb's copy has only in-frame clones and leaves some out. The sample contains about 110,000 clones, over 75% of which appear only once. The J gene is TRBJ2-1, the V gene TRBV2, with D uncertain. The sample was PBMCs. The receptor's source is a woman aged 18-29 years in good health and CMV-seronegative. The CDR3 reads CASRLVLSYNEQFF. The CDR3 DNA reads TGTGCCAGCAGGCTTGTACTTTCCTACAATGAGCAGTTCTTC.